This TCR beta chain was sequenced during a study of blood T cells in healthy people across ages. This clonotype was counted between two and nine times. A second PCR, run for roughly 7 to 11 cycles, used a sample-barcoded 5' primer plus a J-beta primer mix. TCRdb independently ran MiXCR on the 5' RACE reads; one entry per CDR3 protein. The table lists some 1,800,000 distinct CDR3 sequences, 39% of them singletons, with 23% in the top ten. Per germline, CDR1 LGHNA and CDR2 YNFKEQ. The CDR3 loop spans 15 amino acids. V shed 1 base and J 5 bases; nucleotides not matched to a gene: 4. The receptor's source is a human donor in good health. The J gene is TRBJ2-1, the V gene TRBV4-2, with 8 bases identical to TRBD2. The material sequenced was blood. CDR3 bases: TGTGCCAGCAGCCAAGCGGGGGGGCCGGACAATGAGCAGTTCTTC. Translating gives CASSQAGGPDNEQFF.